This TCR beta chain was profiled in a study of CD8 T cells in Susac syndrome. Random hexamers primed reverse transcription of about 0.45 to 1 ug RNA. Amplification of TCR beta CDR3 used immunoSEQ multiplex PCR across 54 Vbeta and 13 Jbeta. TCRdb re-derived calls from the immunoSEQ multiplex PCR reads in MiXCR, one entry per CDR3 protein. The table shows under 150,000 distinct CDR3 sequences, with 65% to 90% occurring only once. The CDR3 is 14 residues long. Germline V gene data show CDR1 as MNHNS and CDR2 as SASEGT. Trimming shortened V by 5 bases and J by 0 bases, and 8 bases separated the two germline ends.

This clonotype originated in a human donor with multiple sclerosis. The sample comprised CD8+ T cells from PBMCs. The V gene is TRBV6-1, the J gene TRBJ1-3, with a possible D match to TRBD1 (6 bases). CDR3 protein: CASSRTASGNTIYF. DNA for the CDR3: TGTGCCAGCAGTAGGACAGCCTCTGGAAACACCATATATTTT.